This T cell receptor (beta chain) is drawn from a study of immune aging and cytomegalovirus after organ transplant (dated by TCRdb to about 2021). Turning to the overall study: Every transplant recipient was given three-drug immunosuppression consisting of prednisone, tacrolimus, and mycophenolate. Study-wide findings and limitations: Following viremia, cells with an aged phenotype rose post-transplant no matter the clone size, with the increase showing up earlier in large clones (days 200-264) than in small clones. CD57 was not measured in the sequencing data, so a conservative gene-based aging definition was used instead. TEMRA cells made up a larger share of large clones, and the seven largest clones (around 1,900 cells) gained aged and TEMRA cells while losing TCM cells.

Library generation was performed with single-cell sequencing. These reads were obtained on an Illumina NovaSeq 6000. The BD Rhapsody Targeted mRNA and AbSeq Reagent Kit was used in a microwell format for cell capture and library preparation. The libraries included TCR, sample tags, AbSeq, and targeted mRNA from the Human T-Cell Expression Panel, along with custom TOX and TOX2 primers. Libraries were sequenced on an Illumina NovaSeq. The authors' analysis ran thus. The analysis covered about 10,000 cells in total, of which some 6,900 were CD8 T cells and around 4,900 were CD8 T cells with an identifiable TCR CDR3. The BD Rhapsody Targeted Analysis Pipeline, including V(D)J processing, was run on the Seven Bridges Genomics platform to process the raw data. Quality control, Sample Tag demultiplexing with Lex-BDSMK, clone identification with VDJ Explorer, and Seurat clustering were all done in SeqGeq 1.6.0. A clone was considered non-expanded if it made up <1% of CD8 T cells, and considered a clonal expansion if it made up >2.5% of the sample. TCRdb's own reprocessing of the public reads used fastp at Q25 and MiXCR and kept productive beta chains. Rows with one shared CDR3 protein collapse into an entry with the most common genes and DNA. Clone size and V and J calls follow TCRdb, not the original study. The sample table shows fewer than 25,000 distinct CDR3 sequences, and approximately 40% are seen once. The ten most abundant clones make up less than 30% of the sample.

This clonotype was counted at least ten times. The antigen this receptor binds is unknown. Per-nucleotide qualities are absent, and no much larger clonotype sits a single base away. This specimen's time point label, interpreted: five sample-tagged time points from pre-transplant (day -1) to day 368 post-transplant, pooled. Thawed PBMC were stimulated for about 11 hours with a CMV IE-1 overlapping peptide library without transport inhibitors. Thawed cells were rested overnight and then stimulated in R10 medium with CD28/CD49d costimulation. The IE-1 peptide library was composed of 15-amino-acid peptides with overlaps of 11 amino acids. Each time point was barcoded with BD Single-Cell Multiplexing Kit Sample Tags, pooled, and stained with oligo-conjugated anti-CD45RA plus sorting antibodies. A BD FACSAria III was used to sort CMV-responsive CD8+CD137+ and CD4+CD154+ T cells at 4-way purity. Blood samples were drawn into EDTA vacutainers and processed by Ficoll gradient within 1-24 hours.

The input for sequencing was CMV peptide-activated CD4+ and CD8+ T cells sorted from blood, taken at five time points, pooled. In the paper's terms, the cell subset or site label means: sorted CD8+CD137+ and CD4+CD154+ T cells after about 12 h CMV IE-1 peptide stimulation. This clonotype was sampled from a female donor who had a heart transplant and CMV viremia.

The CDR3 amino acid sequence is: CASSLGGRGNQPQHF. The DNA sequence is TGTGCCAGCAGCTTGGGCGGCAGGGGCAATCAGCCCCAGCATTTT. The rearrangement joined TRBV5-5 to TRBJ1-5, and possibly TRBD1, on 5 matching bases. There are 15 amino acids in the CDR3, from cysteine to phenylalanine inclusive. The read is trimmed to its CDR3 DNA, 45 bases read in frame from base 1. CDR1 and CDR2 are read off the germline V gene (reference sequence) as SGHKS and YYEKEE. V was cut back by 0 bases and J by 2 bases, leaving a gap of 9 bases between them.